This T cell receptor beta chain derives from a study of blood T cell repertoires in COVID-19. V shed 5 bases and J 5 bases; nucleotides not matched to a gene: 13. Germline V gives CDR1 SEHNR, CDR2 FQNEAQ (reference sequence). There are 16 residues in the CDR3. The table came from immunoSEQ multiplex PCR; TCRdb's copy has only in-frame clones and leaves some out. This table holds about 140,000 clones, around 83% found once. The sequenced sample was peripheral blood. V and J are TRBV7-9 and TRBJ1-1, with 8 bases aligning to TRBD1. The receptor comes from a woman aged 55-75 years with acute or convalescent COVID-19. CDR3 loop: CASSPQPTQGATEAFF. Here the CDR3 DNA reads TGTGCCAGCAGCCCGCAGCCCACTCAGGGGGCGACTGAAGCTTTCTTT.